These T cell receptor beta chains were read from a single sample in a study of early T cells in non-severe SARS-CoV-2 infection. Using its own MiXCR run on the 5' RACE reads, TCRdb lists one record per CDR3 protein. Of under 65,000 distinct CDR3 sequences detected, less than 15% appear once; the ten largest clones hold approximately 8.5%. The material sequenced was whole blood, taken at baseline. The receptors were sampled from an adult who was a healthcare worker with PCR-confirmed SARS-CoV-2 infection or an uninfected control (not recorded which). The CDR3 runs from the conserved cysteine through the conserved F or W. The D gene is left open where the match is weak. Clone size appears in some rows only: once, few, many, or a class for an expanded clone.

size: few
D: .
V: TRBV2
J: TRBJ2-3
CDR3: CASFRGDTQYF
DNA: TGTGCCAGCTTTCGCGGAGATACGCAGTATTTT

size: .
D: .
V: TRBV3-1
J: TRBJ2-7
CDR3: CATMDRSSYEQYF
DNA: TGTGCCACCATGGACCGGAGCTCCTACGAGCAGTACTTC

size: .
D: .
V: TRBV20-1
J: TRBJ2-3
CDR3: CSARDAGGPERADTQYF
DNA: TGCAGTGCTAGAGATGCCGGGGGCCCCGAGAGGGCAGATACGCAGTATTTT

size: many
D: TRBD2
V: TRBV7-7
J: TRBJ2-1
CDR3: CASSLAGGHHEQFF
DNA: TGTGCTAGCAGCCTAGCGGGAGGCCACCATGAGCAGTTCTTC

size: few
D: TRBD2
V: TRBV5-4
J: TRBJ2-1
CDR3: CASSSVAGTYNEQFF
DNA: TGTGCCAGCAGCTCGGTAGCGGGAACCTACAATGAGCAGTTCTTC

size: .
D: .
V: TRBV4-1
J: TRBJ2-1
CDR3: CASSQAFLPYEQFF
DNA: TGCGCCAGCAGCCAAGCGTTCCTACCATATGAGCAGTTCTTC

size: few
D: .
V: TRBV5-1
J: TRBJ2-5
CDR3: CASSLGTGSGETQYF
DNA: TGCGCCAGCAGCTTGGGGACAGGTAGCGGAGAGACCCAGTACTTC

size: .
D: .
V: TRBV2
J: TRBJ2-3
CDR3: CASRLTQSTDTQYF
DNA: TGTGCCAGCAGATTGACACAGAGCACAGATACGCAGTATTTT

size: .
D: TRBD2
V: TRBV5-8
J: TRBJ2-4
CDR3: CASSWGSGGPEAKNIQYF
DNA: TGTGCCAGCAGCTGGGGTAGCGGGGGGCCTGAAGCCAAAAACATTCAGTACTTC

size: .
D: .
V: TRBV24-1
J: TRBJ1-5
CDR3: CATSDDRFNQPQHF
DNA: TGTGCCACCAGTGACGACAGATTCAATCAGCCCCAGCATTTT

size: few
D: .
V: TRBV19
J: TRBJ2-6
CDR3: CASSSSSGANVLTF
DNA: TGTGCCAGTAGTAGTAGCTCTGGGGCCAACGTCCTGACTTTC

size: few
D: TRBD2
V: TRBV7-2
J: TRBJ2-2
CDR3: CASSERPSGGATGELFF
DNA: TGTGCCAGCAGCGAGAGGCCTAGCGGGGGGGCCACCGGGGAGCTGTTTTTT

size: few
D: TRBD2
V: TRBV24-1
J: TRBJ2-3
CDR3: CATSDVAGGGTDTQYF
DNA: TGTGCCACCAGTGATGTCGCGGGAGGTGGCACAGATACGCAGTATTTT

size: few
D: .
V: TRBV4-3
J: TRBJ2-1
CDR3: CASSQDTEYNEQFF
DNA: TGCGCCAGCAGCCAAGATACAGAGTACAATGAGCAGTTCTTC

size: .
D: TRBD1
V: TRBV20-1
J: TRBJ2-1
CDR3: CSARDRGQGEQFF
DNA: TGCAGTGCTAGGGACAGGGGGCAGGGTGAGCAGTTCTTC

size: .
D: TRBD1
V: TRBV6-1
J: TRBJ2-6
CDR3: CASSATGTGANVLTF
DNA: TGTGCCAGCAGTGCGACAGGGACTGGGGCCAACGTCCTGACTTTC

size: few
D: .
V: TRBV3-1
J: TRBJ1-5
CDR3: CASRLGDSPQHF
DNA: TGTGCCAGCAGACTAGGGGATTCGCCCCAGCATTTT

size: few
D: TRBD2
V: TRBV5-1
J: TRBJ2-5
CDR3: CASSPPLAGEETQYF
DNA: TGCGCCAGCAGTCCCCCCTTAGCGGGGGAAGAGACCCAGTACTTC

size: .
D: .
V: TRBV7-8
J: TRBJ1-1
CDR3: CASSRRAGHTEAFF
DNA: TGTGCCAGCAGCCGCCGGGCAGGGCACACTGAAGCTTTCTTT

size: .
D: TRBD1
V: TRBV19
J: TRBJ1-5
CDR3: CASTVGQGARQPQHF
DNA: TGTGCCAGTACTGTCGGACAGGGGGCAAGACAGCCCCAGCATTTT

size: many
D: TRBD1
V: TRBV20-1
J: TRBJ2-2
CDR3: CSATDRAHTGELFF
DNA: TGCAGTGCTACAGACAGGGCTCACACCGGGGAGCTGTTTTTT

size: many
D: TRBD1
V: TRBV27
J: TRBJ2-7
CDR3: CASSLVQGAFEQYF
DNA: TGTGCCAGCAGTTTAGTCCAGGGGGCCTTCGAGCAGTACTTC

size: few
D: .
V: TRBV12-3/TRBV12-4
J: TRBJ2-1
CDR3: CASSSRNEQFF
DNA: TGTGCCAGCAGTTCGCGGAATGAGCAGTTCTTC

size: many
D: TRBD2
V: TRBV7-9
J: TRBJ2-7
CDR3: CASSTTSGSPYEQYF
DNA: TGTGCCAGCAGCACCACTAGCGGGAGTCCCTACGAGCAGTACTTC

size: few
D: .
V: TRBV7-3
J: TRBJ2-5
CDR3: CASSTPPGQTQYF
DNA: TGTGCCAGCAGCACGCCCCCCGGACAGACCCAGTACTTC

size: few
D: TRBD2
V: TRBV5-4
J: TRBJ2-1
CDR3: CASSYLAGGSSYNEQFF
DNA: TGTGCCAGCAGCTACCTAGCGGGAGGAAGCTCCTACAATGAGCAGTTCTTC

size: many
D: .
V: TRBV5-1
J: TRBJ2-2
CDR3: CATGEGNTGELFF
DNA: TGCGCCACCGGCGAGGGGAACACCGGGGAGCTGTTTTTT

size: few
D: .
V: TRBV7-6
J: TRBJ1-1
CDR3: CASSSMNTEAFF
DNA: TGTGCCAGCAGCTCCATGAACACTGAAGCTTTCTTT

size: many
D: TRBD2
V: TRBV20-1
J: TRBJ2-1
CDR3: CSASRTSGIQYNEQFF
DNA: TGCAGTGCTAGCCGGACTAGCGGGATCCAATACAATGAGCAGTTCTTC

size: many
D: TRBD1
V: TRBV4-1
J: TRBJ1-2
CDR3: CASSQDWVLAGTGYGGYTF
DNA: TGCGCCAGCAGCCAAGATTGGGTATTAGCCGGGACAGGGTACGGTGGCTACACCTTC

size: few
D: TRBD1
V: TRBV19
J: TRBJ1-4
CDR3: CASSLRTGGNEKLFF
DNA: TGTGCCAGTAGTCTCCGGACAGGTGGTAATGAAAAACTGTTTTTT

size: .
D: .
V: TRBV11-2
J: TRBJ1-4
CDR3: CASSYGGTNEKLFF
DNA: TGTGCCAGCAGCTACGGGGGGACTAATGAAAAACTGTTTTTT

size: .
D: TRBD1
V: TRBV27
J: TRBJ2-2
CDR3: CASSPRTGRTGELFF
DNA: TGTGCCAGCAGTCCTCGGACAGGGCGAACCGGGGAGCTGTTTTTT

size: many
D: TRBD1
V: TRBV28
J: TRBJ2-7
CDR3: CASRTGTGTYEQYF
DNA: TGTGCCAGCAGAACCGGGACAGGGACGTACGAGCAGTACTTC

size: .
D: .
V: TRBV20-1
J: TRBJ1-2
CDR3: CSARGPNITRAYGYTF
DNA: TGCAGTGCTAGAGGCCCCAATATAACAAGGGCCTATGGCTACACCTTC

size: few
D: .
V: TRBV12-3/TRBV12-4
J: TRBJ1-2
CDR3: CASSYDRVGYTF
DNA: TGTGCCAGCAGTTACGACAGAGTCGGCTACACCTTC

size: few
D: .
V: TRBV6-5
J: TRBJ2-7
CDR3: CASSYSVAAYEQYF
DNA: TGTGCCAGCAGTTACTCGGTGGCAGCCTACGAGCAGTACTTC

size: .
D: .
V: TRBV6-5
J: TRBJ1-4
CDR3: CASRGFATNEKLFF
DNA: TGTGCCAGCAGGGGATTTGCAACTAATGAAAAACTGTTTTTT

size: .
D: .
V: TRBV28
J: TRBJ2-7
CDR3: CASITPPGQPYEQYF
DNA: TGTGCCAGCATCACACCCCCGGGCCAGCCGTACGAGCAGTACTTC

size: .
D: TRBD2
V: TRBV7-9
J: TRBJ2-1
CDR3: CASSISGGAYNEQFF
DNA: TGTGCCAGCAGCATCAGCGGGGGGGCCTACAATGAGCAGTTCTTC

size: many
D: .
V: TRBV10-2
J: TRBJ2-7
CDR3: CASSQRSAPNEQYF
DNA: TGCGCCAGCAGTCAGCGCTCGGCCCCTAATGAGCAGTACTTC

size: medium-sized
D: TRBD1
V: TRBV12-3/TRBV12-4
J: TRBJ1-5
CDR3: CASSLGQNNQPQHF
DNA: TGTGCCAGCAGTCTGGGACAGAACAATCAGCCCCAGCATTTT

size: .
D: TRBD2
V: TRBV12-3/TRBV12-4
J: TRBJ2-5
CDR3: CASSATRTSGYQETQYF
DNA: TGTGCCAGCAGTGCGACCCGGACTAGCGGGTACCAAGAGACCCAGTACTTC

size: .
D: .
V: TRBV12-2
J: TRBJ2-7
CDR3: CASRLRMEGTSSYEQYF
DNA: TGTGCAAGTCGCTTACGTATGGAAGGGACTAGCTCCTACGAGCAGTACTTC

size: few
D: .
V: TRBV10-3
J: TRBJ2-7
CDR3: CAISFGYEQYF
DNA: TGTGCCATCAGCTTCGGCTACGAGCAGTACTTC

size: few
D: .
V: TRBV27
J: TRBJ2-7
CDR3: CASSLQGGAREQYF
DNA: TGTGCCAGCAGCTTGCAGGGGGGGGCGAGGGAGCAGTACTTC

size: many
D: TRBD1
V: TRBV7-9
J: TRBJ1-2
CDR3: CASSILGQLPSGYTF
DNA: TGTGCCAGCAGCATATTGGGACAGCTCCCATCTGGCTACACCTTC

size: .
D: TRBD2
V: TRBV4-1
J: TRBJ2-7
CDR3: CASSQEEGLAGTYEQYF
DNA: TGCGCCAGCAGCCAAGAAGAGGGACTAGCGGGGACGTACGAGCAGTACTTC

size: .
D: TRBD2
V: TRBV19
J: TRBJ2-1
CDR3: CASSSILAGHDNEQFF
DNA: TGTGCCAGTAGTTCCATACTAGCGGGACATGACAATGAGCAGTTCTTC

size: .
D: TRBD2
V: TRBV9
J: TRBJ2-7
CDR3: CASSVVAGAGHEQYF
DNA: TGTGCCAGCAGCGTAGTAGCGGGGGCAGGGCACGAGCAGTACTTC

size: few
D: .
V: TRBV9
J: TRBJ1-6
CDR3: CASSLRTANSPLHF
DNA: TGTGCCAGCAGCCTCCGGACAGCCAATTCACCCCTCCACTTT

size: .
D: .
V: TRBV5-1
J: TRBJ2-5
CDR3: CASGAGGQETQYF
DNA: TGCGCCAGCGGCGCGGGCGGGCAAGAGACCCAGTACTTC

size: many
D: .
V: TRBV7-6
J: TRBJ2-1
CDR3: CASSMTGYNEQFF
DNA: TGTGCCAGCAGCATGACAGGATACAATGAGCAGTTCTTC